This T cell receptor beta chain originates from a study of cytomegalovirus exposure and HLA in healthy donors. The PCR contained 60 Vbeta and 13 Jbeta primers. Measured with immunoSEQ multiplex PCR; TCRdb has only the in-frame clones, and not every one. The data contain 110,000 to 150,000 clones, roughly 76% of them singletons. Details on this clone: Its matching antigen is unknown.

The study, taken as a whole, reports: Rare sequences made up most TCRs, while some public TCRs were found in many donors.

Sequences were obtained from PBMCs. The source is a woman aged 40 to 50 in good health and CMV-seronegative.

The chain's CDR3 is CASSYSRGSVDEKLFF. CDR3 DNA sequence: TGTGCCAGCAGTTACTCGAGGGGGTCAGTGGATGAAAAACTGTTTTTT. The chain recombines TRBV6-6 with TRBJ1-4; a weak D match, TRBD1 (6 bases). Trimming pared 0 bases from V and 6 bases from J, leaving 14 bases between. This CDR3 is 16 amino acids long. Germline CDR1 is MNHNY and CDR2 is SVGAGI (reference sequence).